The present T cell receptor (beta chain) was sequenced within a study of CD8+ T cells in alopecia areata. Across the study: Those treated were given oral tofacitinib at 5 to 10 mg twice daily.

Whole-study results and caveats: Lesional scalp displayed greater clonality than normal scalp, most notably in alopecia totalis/universalis. Mice showed clearer TCR sharing than patients did, a gap that was possibly HLA-related.

As regards this clone: Its target is unknown.

Following extraction, RNA underwent reverse transcription to cDNA, which served as the sequencing template. The data were produced by immunoSEQ multiplex PCR, yet TCRdb's version contains in-frame clones alone and is incomplete. The sample includes approximately 59,000 clones, approximately 46% of them seen just once. Germline V gene sequence: CDR1 SGHRS, CDR2 YFSETQ. The CDR3 runs 15 residues. V shed 4 bases, J shed 2 bases, and the junction held 4 bases outside the gene matches. Cell sorting on a FACSAria was used to separate CD4+ and CD8+ T cells from the PBMCs. The chain carries TRBV5-1 and TRBJ1-3; 9 nucleotides agree with TRBD1. This TCR derives from a human donor with alopecia areata. The source material was CD8+ T cells sorted from blood, sampled at week 0. The DNA of the CDR3 is TGCGCCAGCAGCGATGGACAGGGGCCTGGAAACACCATATATTTT. Protein: CASSDGQGPGNTIYF.